A selection of T cell receptor beta chains follows, all from one sample in a study of blood T cell repertoires in COVID-19. The protocol was immunoSEQ multiplex PCR, while the TCRdb copy is restricted to in-frame clones and leaves out a portion. The data show 200,000 to 300,000 clones, with roughly 86% seen just once and 5.5% to 9% held by the top ten. Sequencing used peripheral blood. Receptors were obtained from a woman in her 70s with active or convalescent COVID-19. CDR3s include the opening cysteine and the closing phenylalanine or tryptophan. A D gene is named only where the DNA matches it firmly. The size of a clone is reported for some rows only, either as once, few or many, or as a class for expanded clones.

CDR3nt: TGTGCCAGCAGCCAGGCAGGGGTCAGGAGGACCTACGAGCAGTACTTC; CDR3aa: CASSQAGVRRTYEQYF; j_gene: TRBJ2-7; v_gene: TRBV3-1/TRBV3-2; abundance: -; d_gene: -; len: 16
CDR3nt: TGCGCCAGCAGCTTGGAAGGGACAGGTACCAATTCACCCCTCCACTTT; CDR3aa: CASSLEGTGTNSPLHF; j_gene: TRBJ1-6; v_gene: TRBV5-1; abundance: once; d_gene: TRBD1; len: 16
CDR3nt: TGTGCCATCAGTGATTTGCAGGGTAATACGCAGTATTTT; CDR3aa: CAISDLQGNTQYF; j_gene: TRBJ2-3; v_gene: TRBV10-3; abundance: -; d_gene: -; len: 13
CDR3nt: TGTGCCAGCTCATCCGACTTGAACACTGAAGCTTTCTTT; CDR3aa: CASSSDLNTEAFF; j_gene: TRBJ1-1; v_gene: TRBV18; abundance: few; d_gene: -; len: 13
CDR3nt: TGTGCCAGTAGTACTCCAATGACAGGGCTAAATTGGTCACCCCTCCACTTT; CDR3aa: CASSTPMTGLNWSPLHF; j_gene: TRBJ1-6; v_gene: TRBV19; abundance: -; d_gene: TRBD1; len: 17
CDR3nt: TGTGCCAGCAGCTTAAACAGGGGGGATGAAGCTTTCTTT; CDR3aa: CASSLNRGDEAFF; j_gene: TRBJ1-1; v_gene: TRBV7-2; abundance: -; d_gene: TRBD1; len: 13
CDR3nt: TGTGCCACCAGCGGACAGGGGCACTCTGGGGCCAACGTCCTGACTTTC; CDR3aa: CATSGQGHSGANVLTF; j_gene: TRBJ2-6; v_gene: TRBV15; abundance: -; d_gene: TRBD1; len: 16
CDR3nt: TGTGCCAGCAGCTCCCGAAGGGAGGATAATGAAAAACTGTTTTTT; CDR3aa: CASSSRREDNEKLFF; j_gene: TRBJ1-4; v_gene: TRBV7-9; abundance: few; d_gene: -; len: 15
CDR3nt: TGTGCCAGCAGCGCGGGACTAGCGGTTACCGGGGAGCTGTTTTTT; CDR3aa: CASSAGLAVTGELFF; j_gene: TRBJ2-2; v_gene: TRBV9; abundance: once; d_gene: TRBD2; len: 15
CDR3nt: TGTGCCAGCAGCGTGCGCAACACCGGGGAGCTGTTTTTT; CDR3aa: CASSVRNTGELFF; j_gene: TRBJ2-2; v_gene: TRBV9; abundance: -; d_gene: -; len: 13
CDR3nt: TGTGCCAGCAGCTTGGCCCCAACAGGTGTAGATCAGCCCCAGCATTTT; CDR3aa: CASSLAPTGVDQPQHF; j_gene: TRBJ1-5; v_gene: TRBV5-5; abundance: -; d_gene: -; len: 16
CDR3nt: TGTGCCAGCAGTTGGGACAGGGGGAGGTCCAATCAGCCCCAGCATTTT; CDR3aa: CASSWDRGRSNQPQHF; j_gene: TRBJ1-5; v_gene: TRBV6-2/TRBV6-3; abundance: -; d_gene: TRBD1; len: 16
CDR3nt: TGTGCCAGCAGCCCGGACAGTTTATTGCCCCAGCATTTT; CDR3aa: CASSPDSLLPQHF; j_gene: TRBJ1-5; v_gene: TRBV7-9; abundance: -; d_gene: -; len: 13
CDR3nt: TGTGCCACCAGCAGAGTCGGGGGGCAGCCCCAGCATTTT; CDR3aa: CATSRVGGQPQHF; j_gene: TRBJ1-5; v_gene: TRBV15; abundance: few; d_gene: -; len: 13
CDR3nt: TGTGCCAGCAGCAACAGGGGTGGGGTGAACACTGAAGCTTTCTTT; CDR3aa: CASSNRGGVNTEAFF; j_gene: TRBJ1-1; v_gene: TRBV7-9; abundance: -; d_gene: TRBD1; len: 15
CDR3nt: TGTGCCAGTAGTATCGGACTATCCGGTTTCGAGCAGTTCTTC; CDR3aa: CASSIGLSGFEQFF; j_gene: TRBJ2-1; v_gene: TRBV19; abundance: -; d_gene: -; len: 14
CDR3nt: TGTGCCAGCAGCTTCCGACAGGTCGGTCGTGGGGCCAACGTCCTGACTTTC; CDR3aa: CASSFRQVGRGANVLTF; j_gene: TRBJ2-6; v_gene: TRBV7-2; abundance: -; d_gene: -; len: 17
CDR3nt: TGTGCCAGCAGTCCGGGATCCAACACTGAAGCTTTCTTT; CDR3aa: CASSPGSNTEAFF; j_gene: TRBJ1-1; v_gene: TRBV28; abundance: -; d_gene: -; len: 13
CDR3nt: TGTGCCAGCAGCTTGGCCGGTAGGACTAGCGCCTACGAGCAGTACTTC; CDR3aa: CASSLAGRTSAYEQYF; j_gene: TRBJ2-7; v_gene: TRBV5-4; abundance: -; d_gene: TRBD2; len: 16
CDR3nt: TGCAGCGTTCCCCAGGGGGGCCGTAATGAAAAACTGTTTTTT; CDR3aa: CSVPQGGRNEKLFF; j_gene: TRBJ1-4; v_gene: TRBV29-1; abundance: -; d_gene: TRBD1; len: 14
CDR3nt: TGTGCCAGCTCCCCCGGGGAGGGTAATGGCTACACCTTC; CDR3aa: CASSPGEGNGYTF; j_gene: TRBJ1-2; v_gene: TRBV18; abundance: -; d_gene: -; len: 13
CDR3nt: TGTGCCAGCAGTTACACTGGGGGGGCCGGCGAGACCCAGTACTTC; CDR3aa: CASSYTGGAGETQYF; j_gene: TRBJ2-5; v_gene: TRBV6-5; abundance: -; d_gene: -; len: 15
CDR3nt: TGTGCCAGCAGTGAGTCCCGGGACACCTACACTGAAGCTTTCTTT; CDR3aa: CASSESRDTYTEAFF; j_gene: TRBJ1-1; v_gene: TRBV2; abundance: -; d_gene: -; len: 15
CDR3nt: TGCGCCAGCAGCTTGGCCCCCATGCCTCAGGGGAACAATGAGCAGTTCTTC; CDR3aa: CASSLAPMPQGNNEQFF; j_gene: TRBJ2-1; v_gene: TRBV5-1; abundance: -; d_gene: -; len: 17
CDR3nt: TGTGCCAGCAGCCAACGGACTATTTCTGGAAACACCATATATTTT; CDR3aa: CASSQRTISGNTIYF; j_gene: TRBJ1-3; v_gene: TRBV14; abundance: -; d_gene: -; len: 15
CDR3nt: TGCGCCAGCAGCTTGACAGGGAGTTCCGGGGAGCTGTTTTTT; CDR3aa: CASSLTGSSGELFF; j_gene: TRBJ2-2; v_gene: TRBV5-1; abundance: -; d_gene: -; len: 14
CDR3nt: TGTGCCAGTAGTACCGATCGTACAGGGAATTACGAGCAGTACTTC; CDR3aa: CASSTDRTGNYEQYF; j_gene: TRBJ2-7; v_gene: TRBV19; abundance: -; d_gene: -; len: 15
CDR3nt: TGTGCCACCAGTGGCGGACGGGGGACAGGGAATGAGCAGTTCTTC; CDR3aa: CATSGGRGTGNEQFF; j_gene: TRBJ2-1; v_gene: TRBV24-1; abundance: -; d_gene: TRBD1; len: 15
CDR3nt: TGCGCCAGCAGCTTGGAGGGACAGGGAGGCTACACCTTC; CDR3aa: CASSLEGQGGYTF; j_gene: TRBJ1-2; v_gene: TRBV5-1; abundance: once; d_gene: TRBD1; len: 13
CDR3nt: TGTGCCACCAGTGATGAACTGACAGGGAAGGAGCAGTACTTC; CDR3aa: CATSDELTGKEQYF; j_gene: TRBJ2-7; v_gene: TRBV24-1; abundance: -; d_gene: TRBD1; len: 14
CDR3nt: TGCGCCAGCAGTCGTCAGGGCGATGGCACTGAAGCTTTCTTT; CDR3aa: CASSRQGDGTEAFF; j_gene: TRBJ1-1; v_gene: TRBV5-1; abundance: few; d_gene: -; len: 14
CDR3nt: TGTGCCACCAGTCCGAATTGGGGGCCACAAGAGACCCAGTACTTC; CDR3aa: CATSPNWGPQETQYF; j_gene: TRBJ2-5; v_gene: TRBV24-1; abundance: -; d_gene: -; len: 15
CDR3nt: TGTGCCAGCAGTTACTCGGCAGGGACTAGCGGGGGGGCGCTGTTCTTC; CDR3aa: CASSYSAGTSGGALFF; j_gene: TRBJ2-1; v_gene: TRBV6-6; abundance: -; d_gene: TRBD2; len: 16
CDR3nt: TGTGCCAGCTCACCTAGGGACAGCCGGGGGAATGAAAAACTGTTTTTT; CDR3aa: CASSPRDSRGNEKLFF; j_gene: TRBJ1-4; v_gene: TRBV18; abundance: -; d_gene: TRBD1; len: 16
CDR3nt: TGTGCCAGCAGTTACGCGGTGATCAATCAGCCCCAGCATTTT; CDR3aa: CASSYAVINQPQHF; j_gene: TRBJ1-5; v_gene: TRBV6-2/TRBV6-3; abundance: few; d_gene: -; len: 14
CDR3nt: TGTGCCAGCAGTTACCGCCAGGGACTGAGTTATGGCTACACCTTC; CDR3aa: CASSYRQGLSYGYTF; j_gene: TRBJ1-2; v_gene: TRBV6-5; abundance: -; d_gene: -; len: 15
CDR3nt: TGTGCCAGTAGTATCTTGCGGGGTGTGCTGAATACGCAGTATTTT; CDR3aa: CASSILRGVLNTQYF; j_gene: TRBJ2-3; v_gene: TRBV19; abundance: -; d_gene: -; len: 15
CDR3nt: TGTGCCAGCAGTTATGCGGGACCGAACACTGAAGCTTTCTTT; CDR3aa: CASSYAGPNTEAFF; j_gene: TRBJ1-1; v_gene: TRBV6-5; abundance: once; d_gene: -; len: 14
CDR3nt: TGTGCCAGTCGGCGGGGAAATGAAAAACTGTTTTTT; CDR3aa: CASRRGNEKLFF; j_gene: TRBJ1-4; v_gene: TRBV19; abundance: -; d_gene: -; len: 12
CDR3nt: TGTGCCAGCAGCCGGACAGCTTTCTCTGGGGCCAACGTCCTGACTTTC; CDR3aa: CASSRTAFSGANVLTF; j_gene: TRBJ2-6; v_gene: TRBV6-2/TRBV6-3; abundance: -; d_gene: -; len: 16
CDR3nt: TGTGCCATCAACCGGGACAGGAACACTGAAGCTTTCTTT; CDR3aa: CAINRDRNTEAFF; j_gene: TRBJ1-1; v_gene: TRBV10-3; abundance: few; d_gene: TRBD1; len: 13
CDR3nt: TGCGCCAGCAGCACTAGCGGGGGGGCCGGGACCCAGTACTTC; CDR3aa: CASSTSGGAGTQYF; j_gene: TRBJ2-5; v_gene: TRBV5-1; abundance: -; d_gene: TRBD2; len: 14
CDR3nt: TGTGCCAGCAGTGAAGGAGGGACACCCCAGGAGCAGTTCTTC; CDR3aa: CASSEGGTPQEQFF; j_gene: TRBJ2-1; v_gene: TRBV6-1; abundance: -; d_gene: -; len: 14
CDR3nt: TGTGCCAGTAGTACCCCGACAGGCAACACTGAAGCTTTCTTT; CDR3aa: CASSTPTGNTEAFF; j_gene: TRBJ1-1; v_gene: TRBV19; abundance: -; d_gene: -; len: 14
CDR3nt: TGTGCCAGCAGCTTCAGAGGGACAGTTGAAGCTTTCTTT; CDR3aa: CASSFRGTVEAFF; j_gene: TRBJ1-1; v_gene: TRBV5-4; abundance: -; d_gene: TRBD1; len: 13
CDR3nt: TGTGCCAGCAGCTTAGGAGTAAACACTGAAGCTTTCTTT; CDR3aa: CASSLGVNTEAFF; j_gene: TRBJ1-1; v_gene: TRBV5-4; abundance: -; d_gene: -; len: 13
CDR3nt: TGTAGTACGGGGAGCCAAGAGACCCAGTACTTC; CDR3aa: CSTGSQETQYF; j_gene: TRBJ2-5; v_gene: TRBV3-1/TRBV3-2; abundance: -; d_gene: -; len: 11
CDR3nt: TGTGCCAGCAGGTCAACAGGGGTCACTGAAGCTTTCTTT; CDR3aa: CASRSTGVTEAFF; j_gene: TRBJ1-1; v_gene: TRBV6-5; abundance: -; d_gene: TRBD1; len: 13
CDR3nt: TGTGCCAGCAGCCGCTGGGAGGGCGTCGAAGCTTTCTTT; CDR3aa: CASSRWEGVEAFF; j_gene: TRBJ1-1; v_gene: TRBV5-5; abundance: -; d_gene: -; len: 13
CDR3nt: TGTGCCAGCGCTGACGACAGGGCCTACGAGCAGTACTTC; CDR3aa: CASADDRAYEQYF; j_gene: TRBJ2-7; v_gene: TRBV27; abundance: once; d_gene: TRBD1; len: 13
CDR3nt: TGTGCCAGCAGCCCGATTCAGACAGGAAACTATGGCTACACCTTC; CDR3aa: CASSPIQTGNYGYTF; j_gene: TRBJ1-2; v_gene: TRBV4-2; abundance: -; d_gene: -; len: 15
CDR3nt: TGTGCCAGCAGTTTCAACAGGGGGTACGAGCAGTACTTC; CDR3aa: CASSFNRGYEQYF; j_gene: TRBJ2-7; v_gene: TRBV6-5; abundance: -; d_gene: TRBD1; len: 13
CDR3nt: TGCAGTGCTACACAGGTGACTGAAGCTTTCTTT; CDR3aa: CSATQVTEAFF; j_gene: TRBJ1-1; v_gene: TRBV20-1; abundance: -; d_gene: -; len: 11
CDR3nt: TGTGCCAGCAGCCTTTTAGCGGGGGTGGTAAATGAGCAGTTCTTC; CDR3aa: CASSLLAGVVNEQFF; j_gene: TRBJ2-1; v_gene: TRBV3-1/TRBV3-2; abundance: -; d_gene: TRBD2; len: 15